Listed here are 24 T cell receptor beta chains from one sample, sequenced in a study of blood T cell repertoires in COVID-19 (TCRdb year 2020). Receptors were amplified or captured by the immunoSEQ multiplex PCR assay. TCRdb holds this immuneACCESS table with in-frame rearrangements only. Some clones are missing; in checked studies, unresolved V genes explain under half, and the rest has no known cause. For this sample there are roughly 140,000 clones; 84% appear just once. Roughly 2% of the sample belongs to the ten largest clones. The material sequenced was peripheral blood. The receptor set was obtained from a man between 65 and 80 years old with acute or convalescent COVID-19.

The chain recombines TRBV7-2 with TRBJ1-5, with D uncertain. The germline CDR1 and CDR2 sequences are SGHTA and FQGNSA. Trimming shortened V by 6 bases and J by 1 base, and 13 bases separated the two germline ends. The CDR3 is 15 amino acids. CDR3 sequence reads: CASSPRGSSNQPQHF. CDR3 in DNA: TGTGCCAGCAGTCCCCGGGGTTCGAGCAATCAGCCCCAGCATTTT.

This clone showed up just once. This chain uses TRBV5-1 with TRBJ2-5, with 7 bases lining up with TRBD1. Trimming at V came to 7 bases and at J to 1 base, leaving 4 bases not matched to a gene. The germline V gene encodes CDR1 SGHRS and CDR2 YFSETQ. The CDR3 loop spans 13 amino acids. CDR3 sequence: CASLGDSQETQYF. CDR3 bases: TGCGCCAGCTTGGGGGACAGCCAAGAGACCCAGTACTTC.

The chain employs TRBV23-1 and TRBJ1-1, with a tentative D call TRBD1 (5 bases). TRBV23-1 is flagged as an ORF with uncertain function. V was trimmed by 0 bases and J by 1 base, leaving 9 bases between them. The CDR3 is made up of 15 amino acids. For the CDR3, the DNA is TGCGCCAGCAGTCAATCGAAAGGGGAGAACACTGAAGCTTTCTTT. Amino acid sequence: CASSQSKGENTEAFF.

This chain connects TRBV11-2 to TRBJ2-7, with 7 bases fitting TRBD2. J was trimmed by 0 bases and V by 3 bases; bases with no gene match: 5. From germline, CDR1 is SGHAT and CDR2 FQNNGV. This CDR3 spans 15 amino acids. In nucleotides, the CDR3 is TGTGCCAGCAGCTTCAACGGCGGGGGCTCCTACGAGCAGTACTTC. Its translation: CASSFNGGGSYEQYF.

In DNA, the CDR3 is TGTGCCAGCAGTAACAGGGGGCTAGAGACCCAGTACTTC. Residues: CASSNRGLETQYF. This chain links TRBV3-1 (or the pseudogene TRBV3-2) with TRBJ2-5; 9 nucleotides align to TRBD1. The germline V gene has CDR1 LGHDT and CDR2 YNNKEL (reference sequence). This CDR3 spans 13 amino acids. The trim removed 6 bases at V and 4 bases at J, leaving 3 bases unmatched.

This clone was picked up one time. The chain recombines TRBV27 with TRBJ1-3; no reliable D call. Germline CDR1 and CDR2: MNHEY and SMNVEV (reference sequence). The CDR3 consists of 13 residues. V was shortened by 6 bases and J by 9 bases, with 15 bases between the two germline ends. The CDR3 DNA reads TGTGCCAGCAGGCGGACCTCAGAGGGCACCATATATTTT. This encodes CASRRTSEGTIYF.

This chain joins TRBV11-2 and TRBJ2-7, with D possibly TRBD1 on 6 matching bases. The ends were cut back, 1 base at V and 4 bases at J, with 14 bases in the middle. The CDR3 covers 15 residues. In germline, CDR1 is SGHAT, CDR2 FQNNGV. The CDR3 region has the DNA TGTGCCAGCAGCTTAGCTCTGGGACAAGGGTACGAGCAGTACTTC. Its translation: CASSLALGQGYEQYF.

This sequence joins TRBV4-1 and TRBJ2-1, with 14 bases that match TRBD2. CDR1 is MGHRA, CDR2 YSYEKL, per germline. The junction had 7 bases not matched to a gene; V was cut back by 4 bases and J by 8 bases. This CDR3 has 16 amino acids. CDR3 bases: TGCGCCAGCAGCCGCTTCGGGACTAGCGGGAGCTATGAGCAGTTCTTC. Its translation: CASSRFGTSGSYEQFF.

This clone came up once. The rearrangement links TRBV27 to TRBJ1-1; D is unclear. The germline gives CDR1 MNHEY, CDR2 SMNVEV (reference sequence). The length of the CDR3 is 14 residues. Trimming shortened V by 2 bases and J by 5 bases, and 12 bases separated the two germline ends. CDR3 amino acids: CASSLGGGSTEAFF. The CDR3, as DNA: TGTGCCAGCAGTTTAGGCGGTGGGTCGACTGAAGCTTTCTTT.

This clone was detected a few times. This chain joins TRBV7-3 and TRBJ1-1; the D is unclear. The CDR3 covers 14 residues. Germline-derived CDR1 and CDR2 are SGHTA and FQGTGA. The V end was cut by 4 bases, the J end by 4 bases, with 13 bases between. DNA for the CDR3: TGTGCCAGCAGCTCTTACACGAGGAGCACTGAAGCTTTCTTT. Protein: CASSSYTRSTEAFF.

The chain joins TRBV5-1 to TRBJ1-4; 7 bases agree with TRBD1. The CDR3 sequence is 14 residues long. Germline V CDR1 and CDR2: SGHRS, YFSETQ. With 0 bases clipped from V and 7 bases from J, the junction kept 3 bases outside the gene matches. CDR3 in amino acids: CASSLGQGSEKLFF. Here the CDR3 DNA reads TGCGCCAGCAGCTTGGGACAGGGTAGTGAAAAACTGTTTTTT.

The chain employs TRBV7-3 and TRBJ2-3, with D maybe TRBD1 (6 bases). V was shortened by 4 bases and J by 4 bases, with 15 bases between the two germline ends. CDR3 length equals 15 residues. Germline V gene lookup returns CDR1 SGHTA and CDR2 FQGTGA. CDR3 amino acids: CASSSLTGSPDTQYF. Here the CDR3 DNA reads TGTGCCAGCAGCTCTTTAACAGGGAGCCCAGATACGCAGTATTTT.

The chain employs TRBV28 and TRBJ1-6, with a tentative D call TRBD1 (5 bases). The V gene lost 1 base and the J gene lost 6 bases, with 10 bases spanning the gap. Germline V CDR1 and CDR2: MDHEN, SYDVKM. The CDR3 consists of 15 residues. The CDR3 here is CASSLYPQGNSPLHF. DNA of the CDR3: TGTGCCAGCAGTTTATATCCCCAGGGTAATTCACCCCTCCACTTT.

The DNA for the CDR3 is TGTGCCAGCTCATCAGGGACTAGCGGGGGGGCAGTGCAGTACTTC. Protein: CASSSGTSGGAVQYF. The chain combines TRBV18 with TRBJ2-7; 16 nucleotides align to TRBD2. The V and J ends lost 5 bases and 9 bases, in that order; junction bases with no gene match: 7. Germline CDR1 KGHSH, CDR2 LQKENI. The length of the CDR3 is 15 residues.

The chain couples TRBV6-5 to TRBJ1-2; D is undetermined. CDR1 is MNHEY and CDR2 is SVGAGI in the germline V gene. Trimming stripped 4 bases from V and 4 bases from J, with 10 bases between. The CDR3 has 13 residues. This CDR3 reads CASSSTVLYGYTF. Here the CDR3 DNA reads TGTGCCAGCAGTTCCACAGTCCTCTATGGCTACACCTTC.

This clone has a single count. This sequence joins TRBV5-8 and TRBJ2-5; 8 nucleotides match TRBD2. The J segment lost 1 base and the V segment lost 1 base, leaving 3 bases of the junction unmatched. The CDR3 has 15 amino acids. CDR1 SGHTS and CDR2 YDEGEE come from the germline V gene. CDR3 residues: CASSLWREAQETQYF. DNA for the CDR3: TGTGCCAGCAGCTTGTGGCGGGAGGCCCAAGAGACCCAGTACTTC.

The rearrangement joins TRBV5-1 to TRBJ1-1, with a tentative D call TRBD1 (6 bases). The CDR3 loop spans 15 amino acids. Looked up from germline, CDR1 is SGHRS and CDR2 is YFSETQ. Trimming left V 2 bases short and J 3 bases short, with 14 bases between. CDR3 coding DNA: TGCGCCAGCAGCTTCACAGGGAACGGGGACACTGAAGCTTTCTTT. Its protein is CASSFTGNGDTEAFF.

This chain uses TRBV2 with TRBJ2-3, with D unclear. The germline CDR1 and CDR2 sequences are SNHLY and FYNNEI. V was pared by 6 bases and J by 4 bases, with 11 bases between. This CDR3 spans 13 amino acids. CDR3 loop: CASRETSADTQYF. CDR3 coding DNA: TGTGCCAGCAGAGAAACTTCGGCAGATACGCAGTATTTT.

The chain employs TRBV5-1 and TRBJ1-1; TRBD1 is a possible D gene (5 bases). The V gene lost 2 bases and the J gene lost 5 bases, with 10 bases spanning the gap. Germline values: CDR1 SGHRS, CDR2 YFSETQ. CDR3 length equals 13 residues. The CDR3 bases are TGCGCCAGCAGCTTTCAGGGAAGGACTGAAGCTTTCTTT. It is translated as CASSFQGRTEAFF.

A note on this clone: Possible read error: a much larger clone is one base away. The chain recombines TRBV5-5 with TRBJ2-7; 14 bases are shared with TRBD2. Trimming cost V 0 bases and J 1 base; bases outside gene matches: 3. The CDR3 is 17 residues long. In germline, CDR1 is SGHKS, CDR2 YYEKEE (reference sequence). The CDR3 protein is CASSLGLAGGESYEQYF. CDR3 sequence (DNA): TGTGCCAGCAGCTTGGGACTAGCGGGAGGGGAATCCTACGAGCAGTACTTC.

This clone appeared many times. The chain links TRBV12-3 or TRBV12-4 to TRBJ1-2, with 7 bases lining up with TRBD1. The CDR3 sequence is 13 residues long. With 6 bases clipped from V and 5 bases from J, the junction kept 6 bases outside the gene matches. Here the CDR3 DNA reads TGTGCCAGCAGCGAGACAGGGAATTATGGCTACACCTTC. Its protein product is CASSETGNYGYTF.

The genes are TRBV2 and TRBJ2-7; 7 positions match TRBD1. Looked up from germline, CDR1 is SNHLY and CDR2 is FYNNEI. The CDR3 is 14 amino acids. After removal of 5 bases from V and 2 bases from J, the junction contained 6 bases not matched to a gene. The CDR3 is CASSKRQGAYEQYF. The DNA for the CDR3 is TGTGCCAGCAGTAAACGGCAGGGGGCCTACGAGCAGTACTTC.

V usage is TRBV18 and J usage is TRBJ2-2, with TRBD2 matching 7 bases. The V gene's germline CDR1 is KGHSH and CDR2 LQKENI. The CDR3 sequence is 15 residues long. J gave up 4 bases and V 3 bases, and 5 bases lay outside the gene matches. The CDR3 is CASSPASGSTGELFF. CDR3 sequence (DNA): TGTGCCAGCTCACCGGCTAGCGGATCCACCGGGGAGCTGTTTTTT.

The rearrangement uses TRBV7-2 and TRBJ1-1; TRBD1 is a possible D gene (6 bases). Trimming removed 2 bases from V and 0 bases from J, with 10 bases in between. The CDR3 has 15 residues. Per germline, CDR1 SGHTA and CDR2 FQGNSA. Written as DNA, the CDR3 is TGTGCCAGCAGCTTATCTGCAGGGGTGAACACTGAAGCTTTCTTT. This gives the protein CASSLSAGVNTEAFF.